Sequencing of this T cell receptor beta chain was carried out in a study of CD8 T cells in ankylosing spondylitis. Each TCR beta library was made by quantitative 5'-RACE that incorporated molecular barcodes. Each CDR3 protein gets one entry after TCRdb re-called the 5' RACE reads with MiXCR. The sample lists approximately 100,000 distinct CDR3 sequences; roughly 8.3% were seen once. The CDR3 extends over 18 amino acids. V shed 0 bases and J shed 2 bases, with 19 bases lying between them. Germline values: CDR1 LNHNV, CDR2 YYDKDF (reference sequence). Regarding the study as a whole: Matched ankylosing spondylitis synovial fluid reportedly contained a significantly enriched population of disease-linked clones. Blood from ankylosing spondylitis patients appeared to carry a characteristic roughly eight-variant TCR beta motif.

Ten or more counts support this clonotype. The antigen is undetermined. This chain uses TRBV15 with TRBJ1-1; maybe TRBD1 (5 bases). The clonotype originates from a male donor with ankylosing spondylitis or in good health (not recorded which). Sequenced sample: blood, either unsorted or a sorted T cell fraction (not recorded which). CDR3 nucleotide sequence: TGTGCCACCAGCAGAGAGAGGGTCACAGGATCGGCCAACACTGAAGCTTTCTTT. This sequence encodes CATSRERVTGSANTEAFF.